This TCR beta chain was identified in a study of cytotoxic CD8 clonotypes in ibrutinib-treated CLL. The sample holds a few counts of this clone. The data were produced by immunoSEQ multiplex PCR, yet TCRdb's version contains in-frame clones alone and is incomplete. Of some 300,000 clones listed, just under 80% were seen once; the top ten hold approximately 7%. V was trimmed by 5 bases and J by 5 bases, leaving 21 bases between them. The CDR3 is made up of 16 amino acids. The germline gives CDR1 LNHDA, CDR2 SQIVND (reference sequence). The chain couples TRBV19 to TRBJ2-5, with TRBD2 as a possible D gene (5 bases). The TCR was taken from a human donor with chronic lymphocytic leukemia. The source was PBMCs, collected before ibrutinib treatment. The CDR3: CASSPRTARFSETQYF. CDR3 nucleotide sequence: TGTGCCAGTAGTCCAAGGACTGCAAGGTTTTCGGAGACCCAGTACTTC.